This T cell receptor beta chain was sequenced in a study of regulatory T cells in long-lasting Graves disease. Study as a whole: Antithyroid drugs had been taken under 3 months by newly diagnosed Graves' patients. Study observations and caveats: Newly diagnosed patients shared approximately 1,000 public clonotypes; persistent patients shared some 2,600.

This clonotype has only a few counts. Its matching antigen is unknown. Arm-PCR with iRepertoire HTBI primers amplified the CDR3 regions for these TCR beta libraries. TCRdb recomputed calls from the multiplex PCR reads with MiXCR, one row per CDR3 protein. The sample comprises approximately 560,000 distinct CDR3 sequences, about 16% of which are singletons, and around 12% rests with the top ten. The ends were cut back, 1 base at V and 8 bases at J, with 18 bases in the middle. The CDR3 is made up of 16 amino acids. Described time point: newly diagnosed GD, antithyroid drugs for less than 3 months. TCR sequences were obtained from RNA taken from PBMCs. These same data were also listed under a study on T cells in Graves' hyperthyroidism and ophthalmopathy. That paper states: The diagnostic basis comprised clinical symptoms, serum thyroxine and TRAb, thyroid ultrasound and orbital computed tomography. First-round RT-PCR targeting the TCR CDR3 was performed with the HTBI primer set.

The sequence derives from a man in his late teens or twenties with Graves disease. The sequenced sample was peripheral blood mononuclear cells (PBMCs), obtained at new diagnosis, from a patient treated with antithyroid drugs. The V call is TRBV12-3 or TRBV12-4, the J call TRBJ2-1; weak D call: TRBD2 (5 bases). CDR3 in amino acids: CASSLVGGGRTHEQFF. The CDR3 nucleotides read TGTGCCAGCAGTTTAGTGGGTGGCGGGCGGACCCATGAGCAGTTCTTC.